The 28 T cell receptor beta chains below all came from one sample that was sequenced in a study of OX40 agonist ivuxolimab in advanced cancers. Produced via immunoSEQ multiplex PCR; TCRdb's table is partial and in-frame only. The data contain some 64,000 clones, approximately 86% of them singletons. Here the sequenced sample was CD4+ or CD8+ T cells sorted from blood, taken in a trial of the OX40 agonist ivuxolimab. These receptors all come from an adult with an advanced solid tumor such as melanoma, head and neck, liver or kidney cancer.

V is TRBV18 and J is TRBJ2-2; no reliable D call. The CDR3 runs 14 residues. Per the germline V gene, CDR1 is KGHSH and CDR2 is LQKENI. V lost 0 bases, J lost 5 bases, and 7 bases lay in between. The CDR3 DNA reads TGTGCCAGCTCACCACCGGTAGGGACCGGGGAGCTGTTTTTT. It specifies CASSPPVGTGELFF.

This sequence joins TRBV5-4 and TRBJ2-1, with 11 bases fitting TRBD2. J lost 3 bases, V lost 4 bases, and 9 bases had no gene match. The CDR3 sequence is 17 residues long. Germline CDR1 and CDR2: SGHNT and YYREEE (reference sequence). The CDR3 sequence is CASSPQPGLAVYNEQFF. CDR3 bases: TGTGCCAGCAGCCCGCAACCGGGACTAGCGGTCTACAATGAGCAGTTCTTC. Looking up the rest from reference TRBV5-4 and TRBJ2-1 gives the full variable domain: ETGVTQSPTHLIKTRGQQVTLRCSSQSGHNTVSWYQQALGQGPQFIFQYYREEENGRGNFPPRFSGLQFPNYSSELNVNALELDDSALYLCASSPQPGLAVYNEQFFGPGTRLTVL.

The chain employs TRBV27 and TRBJ1-2; TRBD1 aligns across 9 bases. The CDR3 extends over 15 amino acids. V lost 1 base to trimming and J lost 4 bases; unmatched junction nucleotides: 4. Per the germline V gene, CDR1 is MNHEY and CDR2 is SMNVEV (reference sequence). The CDR3 loop is CASSLLGQGSYGYTF. The CDR3, as DNA: TGTGCCAGCAGTTTATTAGGACAGGGGAGCTATGGCTACACCTTC.

The chain is built from TRBV7-9 and TRBJ2-5; 10 nucleotides align to TRBD1. Germline V gives CDR1 SEHNR, CDR2 FQNEAQ (reference sequence). CDR3 length: 18 residues. J gave up 0 bases and V 3 bases, and 10 bases lay outside the gene matches. In nucleotides, the CDR3 is TGTGCCAGCAGCTTCGGACAGGGGGGTGGGAAGTACCAAGAGACCCAGTACTTC. Translating gives CASSFGQGGGKYQETQYF.

The genes are TRBV20-1 and TRBJ1-2; D uncertain. The germline gives CDR1 DFQATT, CDR2 SNEGSKA (reference sequence). Trimming cost V 3 bases and J 6 bases, with 8 bases left between them. This CDR3 region has 11 residues. Here the CDR3 DNA reads TGCAGTGCTAGTGGCGACGATGGCTACACCTTC. Its translation is CSASGDDGYTF.

The genes are TRBV9 and TRBJ2-3; tentatively, D is TRBD1 (5 bases). The ends were cut back, 3 bases at V and 1 base at J, with 12 bases in the middle. This CDR3 region has 15 residues. Germline-derived CDR1 and CDR2 are SGDLS and YYNGEE. CDR3 bases: TGTGCCAGCAGCGGCAGGGTTGGTCGCACAGATACGCAGTATTTT. It translates to CASSGRVGRTDTQYF.

The chain links TRBV19 to TRBJ2-5; D uncertain. Trimming pared 1 base from V and 5 bases from J, leaving 8 bases between. CDR3 size: 13 residues. Germline CDR1 reads LNHDA; CDR2 reads SQIVND (reference sequence). The CDR3 region is CASSIALRETQYF. DNA for the CDR3: TGTGCCAGTAGTATAGCCTTAAGGGAGACCCAGTACTTC.

Concerning this clone: The sample carries other DNA sequences with the same CDR3. The chain has TRBV5-1 and TRBJ2-3, with D possibly being TRBD2 (6 bases). Trimming took off 5 bases at V and 4 bases at J, with 14 bases between the two ends. The CDR3 is 14 residues long. Germline V gene lookup returns CDR1 SGHRS and CDR2 YFSETQ. CDR3 loop: CASSSGTGADTQYF. Written as DNA, the CDR3 is TGCGCCAGCAGTTCGGGGACGGGGGCAGATACGCAGTATTTT.

The chain recombines TRBV6-1 with TRBJ2-7, with D possibly matching TRBD2 (5 bases). Trimming removed 6 bases at V and 0 bases at J, with 6 bases between. The CDR3 runs to 12 residues. The germline gives CDR1 MNHNS, CDR2 SASEGT. CDR3 in DNA: TGTGCCAGCAGCCGGGGCTCCTACGAGCAGTACTTC. It translates to CASSRGSYEQYF.

In DNA form, the CDR3 reads TGCGCCAGCGGGAGTCCGAACACCGGGGAGCTGTTTTTT. Its translation: CASGSPNTGELFF. This chain joins TRBV5-1 and TRBJ2-2, with D possibly TRBD2 on 5 matching bases. Germline CDR1 is SGHRS and CDR2 is YFSETQ. Trimming removed 7 bases at V and 0 bases at J, with 7 bases between. The CDR3 sequence is 13 residues long.

The J gene is TRBJ1-2, the V gene TRBV5-1; 9 positions agree with TRBD1. This CDR3 spans 14 amino acids. The V gene end was trimmed by 7 bases and the J gene end by 4 bases; junction bases not matched to a gene: 8. Germline lookup yields CDR1 SGHRS and CDR2 YFSETQ. Here the CDR3 reads CASRTGQGGYGYTF. The CDR3 bases are TGCGCCAGCCGCACGGGACAGGGTGGCTATGGCTACACCTTC.

The chain is built from TRBV5-1 and TRBJ1-1; tentatively, D is TRBD1 (6 bases). Trimming removed 4 bases at V and 5 bases at J, with 15 bases between. The CDR3 has 14 amino acids. CDR1 SGHRS and CDR2 YFSETQ come from the germline V gene. The CDR3: CASSPTGLGTEAFF. For the CDR3, the DNA is TGCGCCAGCAGCCCTACAGGGCTGGGGACTGAAGCTTTCTTT.

CDR3 DNA sequence: TGTGCCAGCAGCTACGGACAGGGGGGCGAGCAGTACTTC. Translation: CASSYGQGGEQYF. The V gene is TRBV5-6, the J gene TRBJ2-7, with 10 bases identical to TRBD1. The CDR3 totals 13 residues. Germline CDR1 is SGHDT and CDR2 is YYEEEE. V dropped 3 bases and J dropped 6; count of bases not matched to a gene: 3.

The chain couples TRBV4-1 to TRBJ1-2; D is unclear. This CDR3 has 14 amino acids. CDR1 and CDR2 from the germline V gene are MGHRA and YSYEKL. Trimming shortened V by 8 bases and J by 8 bases, and 21 bases separated the two germline ends. The CDR3 coding sequence is TGCGCCAGCCGTTCCCCTACGCGGGGAAGCGGCTACACCTTC. As protein: CASRSPTRGSGYTF.

This clone was seen a handful of times. V gene TRBV9 combines with J gene TRBJ1-2, with a possible D match to TRBD1 (5 bases). CDR3 length: 16 residues. The V gene's germline CDR1 is SGDLS and CDR2 YYNGEE. V was clipped by 4 bases and J by 2 bases, with 18 bases between them. CDR3 bases: TGTGCCAGCAGCCACGGGGACGGCGGGGGGAACTATGGCTACACCTTC. This translates into CASSHGDGGGNYGYTF.

V and J are TRBV10-3 and TRBJ2-5; D ambiguous. Germline values: CDR1 ENHRY, CDR2 SYGVKD. The CDR3 is 14 residues long. V lost 4 bases to trimming and J lost 0 bases, with 9 bases between them. CDR3 in DNA: TGTGCCATCAGTGGGCAAACCAACCAAGAGACCCAGTACTTC. Its protein product is CAISGQTNQETQYF.

The rearrangement uses TRBV11-3 and TRBJ2-7, with D possibly TRBD2 on 5 matching bases. This CDR3 is built from 13 residues. Germline CDR1 reads SGHNT; CDR2 reads YENEEA. Trimming left V 0 bases short and J 6 bases short, with 9 bases between. The CDR3 nucleotides are TGTGCCAGCAGCTTAGAGGCAGGAGGCGAGCAGTACTTC. It codes for CASSLEAGGEQYF.

The chain has TRBV10-2 and TRBJ1-5; 9 nucleotides line up with TRBD1. Germline trimming cut 6 bases from V and 1 base from J; bases unmatched to any gene: 4. Germline-derived CDR1 and CDR2 are WSHSY and SAAADI. The CDR3 sequence is 15 residues long. The CDR3 here is CASSGQGLSNQPQHF. CDR3 coding DNA: TGCGCCAGCAGCGGACAGGGGTTAAGCAATCAGCCCCAGCATTTT.

This clone was counted only a few times. This chain uses TRBV6-5 with TRBJ2-7, with TRBD2 matching over 7 bases. Germline loops: CDR1 MNHEY, CDR2 SVGAGI. This CDR3 comprises 15 residues. Trimming took 4 bases from V and 4 from J; bases not matched to a gene: 10. CDR3 nucleotides: TGTGCCAGCAGTTGGGTGGGGGGGAGCATTTACGAGCAGTACTTC. Its translation is CASSWVGGSIYEQYF.

The J gene is TRBJ2-7, the V gene TRBV9; TRBD1 agrees at 7 bases. V lost 4 bases to trimming and J lost 1 base; unmatched junction nucleotides: 5. Germline V lookup: CDR1 SGDLS, CDR2 YYNGEE. This CDR3 has 14 amino acids. In nucleotides, the CDR3 is TGTGCCAGCAGCAGACGACAGGGTTCCTACGAGCAGTACTTC. This gives the protein CASSRRQGSYEQYF. The full variable domain, its missing parts supplied by reference TRBV9 and TRBJ2-7, is DSGVTQTPKHLITATGQRVTLRCSPRSGDLSVYWYQQSLDQGLQFLIQYYNGEERAKGNILERFSAQQFPDLHSELNLSSLELGDSALYFCASSRRQGSYEQYFGPGTRLTVT.

The V and J genes are TRBV7-9 and TRBJ2-5; TRBD2 agrees at 8 bases. This CDR3 contains 14 residues. CDR1 is SEHNR, CDR2 FQNEAQ, per germline (reference sequence). The ends lost 4 bases at V and 5 bases at J; junction bases unmatched: 6. Here the CDR3 DNA reads TGTGCCAGCAGCTCTCAAGCGGGAGAGGAGACCCAGTACTTC. This codes for CASSSQAGEETQYF.

V is TRBV28 and J is TRBJ2-5; D is possibly TRBD1 (5 bases). Germline-derived CDR1 and CDR2 are MDHEN and SYDVKM. V lost 7 bases, J lost 1 base, and 16 bases lay in between. CDR3 length: 15 residues. CDR3: CASKPTATGQETQYF. CDR3 DNA sequence: TGTGCCAGCAAACCGACAGCGACCGGCCAAGAGACCCAGTACTTC.

The J gene is TRBJ2-2, the V gene TRBV21-1; TRBD1, the table's D call, lacks a check against the DNA. TRBV21-1 is designated a pseudogene. This CDR3 comprises 18 residues. CDR3 in DNA: TGTGCCAGCAGCAAAGTGGCGAGGGGGCGAAGTCCCAGGGGGGAGCTGTTTTTT. Amino acid sequence: CASSKVARGRSPRGELFF.

This chain connects TRBV27 to TRBJ2-7; D remains unclear. Looked up from germline, CDR1 is MNHEY and CDR2 is SMNVEV (reference sequence). The CDR3 covers 17 residues. The V end was cut by 4 bases, the J end by 1 base, with 20 bases between. The CDR3 DNA is TGTGCCAGCAGTTCGCAGGCGGACCGAGACCCTTCCTACGAGCAGTACTTC. Its protein is CASSSQADRDPSYEQYF.

V usage is TRBV30 and J usage is TRBJ2-3, with TRBD1 as a possible D gene (5 bases). Trimming removed 1 base at V and 2 bases at J, with 7 bases between. Germline loops: CDR1 GTSNPN, CDR2 SVGIG (reference sequence). The CDR3 is 13 amino acids. The CDR3 reads CAWSEGATDTQYF. The CDR3 region has the DNA TGTGCCTGGAGTGAAGGGGCCACAGATACGCAGTATTTT.

This chain links TRBV19 with TRBJ2-5, with 11 bases identical to TRBD2. V trimming: 6 bases; J trimming: 0 bases; junction bases outside the gene matches: 12. The CDR3 consists of 18 residues. CDR1 is LNHDA and CDR2 is SQIVND in the germline V gene (reference sequence). CDR3 in DNA: TGTGCCAGTAGGCAAGTGGGGACTAGCGGATTGTACCAAGAGACCCAGTACTTC. Its translation: CASRQVGTSGLYQETQYF. Drawing the rest from reference TRBV19 and TRBJ2-5, the complete variable domain is DGGITQSPKYLFRKEGQNVTLSCEQNLNHDAMYWYRQDPGQGLRLIYYSQIVNDFQKGDIAEGYSVSREKKESFPLTVTSAQKNPTAFYLCASRQVGTSGLYQETQYFGPGTRLLVL.

The chain employs TRBV7-9 and TRBJ2-5; TRBD2 might be the D (5 bases). This CDR3 contains 14 residues. Germline loops: CDR1 SEHNR, CDR2 FQNEAQ (reference sequence). Trimming removed 4 bases at V and 1 base at J, with 10 bases between. CDR3 in DNA: TGTGCCAGCAGCTCTGGACTCCTCCAAGAGACCCAGTACTTC. Translation: CASSSGLLQETQYF. Using reference TRBV7-9 and TRBJ2-5 for the parts outside the CDR3, the full variable domain is DTGVSQNPRHKITKRGQNVTFRCDPISEHNRLYWYRQTLGQGPEFLTYFQNEAQLEKSRLLSDRFSAERPKGSFSTLEIQRTEQGDSAMYLCASSSGLLQETQYFGPGTRLLVL.

V usage is TRBV28 and J usage is TRBJ2-1, with D perhaps TRBD1 (6 bases). The V end lost 5 bases, the J end lost 7 bases, and 9 bases lay between the germline ends. This CDR3 has 12 residues. In germline, CDR1 is MDHEN, CDR2 SYDVKM. The CDR3, as DNA: TGTGCCAGCAGTCTCAGGGGAAATGAGCAGTTCTTC. Protein product: CASSLRGNEQFF.